The 15 T cell receptor beta chains below all came from one sample that was sequenced in a study of T cell clonality in common variable immunodeficiency. Sequenced by immunoSEQ multiplex PCR; TCRdb stores in-frame clones only, minus some. This sample has roughly 58,000 clones, each found more than once. The sample consisted of peripheral blood mononuclear cells. These receptors originate from a person between 18 and 70 years old in good health.

This clone was picked up many times. Read data end 3 residues before the CDR3 end; the end is taken from the germline J gene. This chain connects TRBV7-7 to TRBJ2-7; 9 nucleotides line up with TRBD1. Germline V gene data show CDR1 as SSHAT and CDR2 as FNYEAQ (reference sequence). The CDR3 has 14 residues. The junction had 6 bases not matched to a gene; V was cut back by 5 bases and J by 4 bases. The sequenced CDR3 bases are TGTGCCAGCAGCCCGACCGGGACAGGGTACGAG. Amino acid sequence: CASSPTGTGYE. The full CDR3 is CASSPTGTGYEQYF.

This clone was seen at least ten times. Sequencing ends 3 residues short of the CDR3 end; the germline J gene provides the rest. The chain links TRBV5-1 to TRBJ2-5, with TRBD1 matching 8 bases. V trimming: 5 bases; J trimming: 2 bases; junction bases outside the gene matches: 8. The CDR3 is made up of 15 amino acids. Germline V gene sequence: CDR1 SGHRS, CDR2 YFSETQ. The DNA read from the CDR3 is TGCGCCAGCAGATTTGGGGACAGGCTACAAGAGACC. It codes for CASRFGDRLQET. The CDR3 in its entirety is CASRFGDRLQETQYF.

This clone appeared many times. The CDR3 end is not reached by the read, which stops 3 residues before it; the germline J gene fills it in. The chain employs TRBV19 and TRBJ1-5; possible D gene TRBD1, 6 bases. Germline V gives CDR1 LNHDA, CDR2 SQIVND (reference sequence). V shed 7 bases and J shed 4 bases, with 23 bases lying between them. CDR3 size: 17 residues. The part of the CDR3 DNA that was read is TGTGCCAGTACCGATTCTGCGAGTGGGGGCTGGAATCAGCCC. As protein: CASTDSASGGWNQP. The full CDR3 reads CASTDSASGGWNQPQHF. The variable domain in full, with the rest retrieved from reference TRBV19 and TRBJ1-5, is DGGITQSPKYLFRKEGQNVTLSCEQNLNHDAMYWYRQDPGQGLRLIYYSQIVNDFQKGDIAEGYSVSREKKESFPLTVTSAQKNPTAFYLCASTDSASGGWNQPQHFGDGTRLSIL.

In this sample, this clone turned up many times. The CDR3 is cut off 3 residues early in the read; its end comes from the germline J gene. The chain recombines TRBV30 with TRBJ1-4, with D hard to call. This CDR3 spans 13 amino acids. Germline CDR1 GTSNPN, CDR2 SVGIG (reference sequence). Trimming took 1 base from V and 4 from J, leaving 7 bases between them. Incomplete CDR3 DNA: TGTGCCTGGAGTGCGCTAGATAATGAAAAA. Its translation: CAWSALDNEK. The whole CDR3 is CAWSALDNEKLFF.

The CDR3 DNA, read in part, is TGTGCCAGTAGTATTAAGTCCAACTATGGT. This encodes CASSIKSNYG. The CDR3, in full, reads CASSIKSNYGQYF. The rearrangement links TRBV19 to TRBJ2-4; D uncertain. The DNA ends 3 residues before the CDR3 does, and the rest of the CDR3 is filled in from the germline J gene. Germline CDR1 and CDR2: LNHDA and SQIVND (reference sequence). This CDR3 comprises 13 residues.

This clone was found many times. The read ends 3 residues before the CDR3 terminus; that terminus is restored from the germline J gene. The V call is TRBV3-1 (or the pseudogene TRBV3-2), the J call TRBJ2-3; 14 bases fit TRBD2. Germline-derived CDR1 and CDR2 are LGHDT and YNNKEL (reference sequence). The trim removed 4 bases at V and 4 bases at J, leaving 4 bases unmatched. The CDR3 consists of 16 residues. This CDR3 reads CASSPGLAGAPDTQYF. CDR3 DNA (partial): TGTGCCAGCAGCCCGGGACTAGCGGGAGCTCCAGATACG.

This clone was counted at least ten times. Read data end 3 residues before the CDR3 end; the end is taken from the germline J gene. The V and J genes are TRBV10-1 and TRBJ1-4; maybe TRBD1 (5 bases). The CDR3 has 14 amino acids. CDR1 is WNHNN and CDR2 is SYGVQD in the germline V gene (reference sequence). The CDR3 loop is CASSTGVENSPLFF. The CDR3 DNA, read in part, is TGCGCCAGCAGTACGGGGGTTGAAAATTCACCA.

Ten or more counts support this clone. From the germline J gene comes the end of the CDR3, since the read stops 3 residues before it. The V and J genes are TRBV19 and TRBJ2-7, with a tentative D call TRBD1 (6 bases). The germline gives CDR1 LNHDA, CDR2 SQIVND (reference sequence). The CDR3 spans 16 residues. V gave up 2 bases and J gave up 2 bases, with 16 bases separating them. The CDR3 DNA, read in part, is TGTGCCAGTAGTATAAGGACAGTCCTTATCCCCTACGAG. This translates into CASSIRTVLIPYE. The full CDR3 is CASSIRTVLIPYEQYF.

This clone was counted many times. CDR3 bases read: TGTGCCAGCAGCCCTAGAGCGCAGGGAGGCACTGAA. It specifies CASSPRAQGGTE. The whole CDR3 sequence reads CASSPRAQGGTEAFF. This chain joins TRBV7-8 and TRBJ1-1; tentatively, D is TRBD1 (5 bases). The CDR3 end lies 3 residues beyond the end of the read and is filled in from the germline J gene. This CDR3 has 15 residues. Trimming stripped 5 bases from V and 4 bases from J, with 17 bases between. Germline CDR1 SGHVS, CDR2 FQNEAQ.

This clone showed up many times. Partial CDR3 DNA: TGTGCCAGTAGTATTCCCGCGGCGGGATCGGCTGAA. It specifies CASSIPAAGSAE. Given in full, the CDR3 is CASSIPAAGSAEAFF. This chain links TRBV19 with TRBJ1-1; D gene ambiguous. The CDR3 end falls 3 residues outside the read, so it is completed with the germline J gene. Trimming cost V 3 bases and J 6 bases, with 17 bases left between them. The CDR3 consists of 15 residues. CDR1 LNHDA and CDR2 SQIVND come from the germline V gene (reference sequence).

This clone was seen ten or more times. The read ends 3 residues early relative to the CDR3; the germline J gene fills the gap. The chain joins TRBV12-3 or TRBV12-4 to TRBJ1-1; the D gene is possibly TRBD1 (5 bases). The CDR3 loop spans 13 amino acids. V was cut by 3 bases and J by 4 bases, with 9 bases left in between. Partial CDR3 DNA: TGTGCCAGCAGTTTTGGAGGGGCCACTGAA. It yields the protein CASSFGGATE. The complete CDR3 sequence is CASSFGGATEAFF.

This clone came up many times. The read ends 3 residues early relative to the CDR3; the germline J gene fills the gap. The rearrangement links TRBV11-2 to TRBJ2-1; no clear D. CDR3 length: 15 amino acids. Looked up from germline, CDR1 is SGHAT and CDR2 is FQNNGV. V was trimmed by 3 bases and J by 0 bases, leaving 9 bases between them. CDR3 amino acids: CASSFQFSSYNEQFF. The covered CDR3 bases are TGTGCCAGCAGCTTTCAATTTAGCTCCTACAATGAG.

This clone was detected many times. The read is 3 residues too short to cover the CDR3 end, so that end is filled in from the germline J gene. The chain employs TRBV7-2 and TRBJ1-4; D is ambiguous. CDR1 and CDR2 from the germline V gene are SGHTA and FQGNSA. The V end was cut by 5 bases, the J end by 3 bases, with 10 bases between. This CDR3 region has 14 residues. The CDR3 DNA, read in part, is TGTGCCAGCAGCCCAATCCGGGCTAATGAAAAA. Its translation is CASSPIRANEK. The CDR3 as a whole reads CASSPIRANEKLFF.

This clone was observed at least ten times. The read falls 3 residues short of the CDR3 end, and the missing part is taken from the germline J gene. The V call is TRBV30, the J call TRBJ1-4, with a weak D call TRBD1 (5 bases). Germline CDR1 is GTSNPN and CDR2 is SVGIG (reference sequence). V lost 0 bases and J lost 0, with 11 bases in between. This CDR3 has 16 residues. Partial CDR3 DNA: TGTGCCTGGAGTGTAGAGACAGATGCAACTAATGAAAAA. Translation gives CAWSVETDATNEK. The entire CDR3 reads CAWSVETDATNEKLFF.

This clone was seen ten or more times. The sequence runs out 3 residues before the end of the CDR3; the remainder is reconstructed from the germline J gene. The chain employs TRBV9 and TRBJ2-3; tentative D call: TRBD2 (5 bases). The CDR3 has 15 amino acids. The V gene lost 0 bases and the J gene lost 6 bases, with 14 bases spanning the gap. Germline loops: CDR1 SGDLS, CDR2 YYNGEE. Partial CDR3 DNA: TGTGCCAGCAGCGTAGCTACGGGGAGTACGGATACG. Translation: CASSVATGSTDT. The full CDR3 protein is CASSVATGSTDTQYF.